A single T cell receptor (beta chain) is shown here with its context. This sample was taken from a study of cytomegalovirus exposure and HLA in healthy donors. It was with 60 Vbeta and 13 Jbeta primers that the PCR ran. Profiling relied on immunoSEQ multiplex PCR, and the TCRdb table lists in-frame clones only, not all of them. The data hold more than 110,000 clones, with roughly 80% observed a single time. V gave up 4 bases and J gave up 1 base; unmatched junction bases: 15. Germline assignment: CDR1 SEHNR and CDR2 FQNEAQ (reference sequence). The length of the CDR3 is 19 residues. The J gene is TRBJ2-3, the V gene TRBV7-9; TRBD2 aligns across 9 bases. The TCR sequence derives from a woman aged 45-60 years in good health and CMV-seropositive. The specimen sequenced was PBMCs. For the CDR3, the DNA is TGTGCCAGCAGCTCTAGAACTAGCGGGCCCATAACACGCACAGATACGCAGTATTTT. It translates to CASSSRTSGPITRTDTQYF. The full variable domain, with the rest looked up from reference TRBV7-9 and TRBJ2-3, is DTGVSQNPRHKITKRGQNVTFRCDPISEHNRLYWYRQTLGQGPEFLTYFQNEAQLEKSRLLSDRFSAERPKGSFSTLEIQRTEQGDSAMYLCASSSRTSGPITRTDTQYFGPGTRLTVL.